This TCR beta chain was found in a study of cytomegalovirus exposure and HLA in healthy donors. Points from the study as a whole: Across HLA loci, a later analysis found differing TCR association rates, with DRB1 most and HLA-C fewest. Cytomegalovirus-associated status was assigned to around 160 TCR beta chains. HLA restriction was apparent for most CMV-associated TCR beta chains in a later analysis.

Healthy bone marrow donors formed the donor group. In the PCR, 60 Vbeta and 13 Jbeta primers were used. TCRdb keeps only in-frame clones here, not all; method: immunoSEQ multiplex PCR. The repertoire consists of about 130,000 clones, with over 70% occurring once and the leading ten covering 3% to 4%. Germline CDR1 reads KGHSH; CDR2 reads LQKENI. Trimming shortened V by 6 bases and J by 1 base, and 14 bases separated the two germline ends. There are 15 residues in the CDR3. On this clone itself: The antigen remains unidentified.

Sequences were obtained from PBMCs. V gene TRBV18 combines with J gene TRBJ2-3; D is perhaps TRBD2 (7 bases). The sequence came from a woman aged 45-65 years in good health and CMV-seronegative. CDR3 nucleotides: TGTGCCAGCTCGCCCGGGGGGCTTGGCACAGATACGCAGTATTTT. Its translation: CASSPGGLGTDTQYF.